The TCR beta chain described here comes from a study of T cell responses to AZD1222 COVID-19 vaccine (dated by TCRdb to the early 2020s). Describing the broader study: AZD1222 recipients whose second dose came at about 4 weeks and those whose second dose came at about 12 weeks were combined into one group, since spike-specific TCR depth and breadth did not differ between the two schedules. A total of around 240 trial participants underwent TCR sequencing, of whom approximately 200 had received two doses of AZD1222 and about 25 had received two doses of the MenACWY control vaccine. Trial participants were enrolled into age subgroups of 18-55, 56-69 and 70-plus years, which contained 148, 28 and 57 TCR-sequenced participants, respectively. Overall study outcomes, separate from this receptor: Conclusions about previously exposed vaccinees were limited because only six AZD1222 recipients were SARS-CoV-2 seropositive at baseline. The 56-69-year group was small, and its depth increase did not reach significance, likely because of low power. Participants were mostly white British and included more females than males, and it was suggested by the authors that clonal diversity may have been underestimated. Reportedly, close to half of the unique spike-specific TCRs recognized epitopes lying outside the regions that are mutated in the B.1.351 and B.1.1.7 variants. Because no day 14 peak-response samples were available, repertoires were characterized only after the peak T cell response. After two AZD1222 doses, spike-specific TCR breadth and depth were significantly higher than at day 0 and than in MenACWY recipients. The vaccine-associated CD4 TCRs covered the entire spike protein, and the dominant responses fell in regions 160-218 and 743-854.

V drops 5 bases and J drops 7 bases, leaving 15 bases in between. Taken from the germline V gene, the CDR1 and CDR2 loops are WSHSY and SAAADI. From its cysteine to its phenylalanine, the CDR3 spans 14 amino acids. CDR3 DNA is the only sequence kept; it has 42 bases, read in frame from the first base. The CDR3 regions of human TCRbeta chains were subjected to immunosequencing. Under the source paper's analysis protocol: TCRs in the repertoires were matched against a reference library of SARS-CoV-2-specific TCRs that had been generated with the MIRA antigen-specificity platform. Breadth was defined as the fraction of unique TCRs that were SARS-CoV-2-associated, and depth was defined as the fraction of total T cells that were SARS-CoV-2-associated. Using the MIRA data, each spike-specific TCR was assigned both to the spike region to which the TCR was reactive and to a CD4 or CD8 class. Log10-transformed breadth and depth values were compared by one-way ANOVA with Sidak's multiple comparisons tests. TCRdb obtained this table from immuneACCESS and retained in-frame rearrangements with V and J assigned. These tables miss some clones; where compared with another copy, unresolved V genes account for less than half of the shortfall, and the remainder is unexplained. The D gene and trimming were derived from the DNA, and the V and J assignments and clone size from that table. Counted in this sample were approximately 150,000 clones; 75% to 95% of them appeared once. About 3% of the sample belongs to the ten largest clones.

Note on this clone: No cognate antigen has been identified for it. There are no base qualities to consult, and no much larger clone falls within one base.

The time point label of this sample denotes: baseline before first vaccination. Samples from vaccinated people were obtained from the UK trials COV001 and COV002, which included a single-blind randomized controlled phase 2/3 trial of AZD1222 (ChAdOx1 nCoV-19) in healthy adults. For TCRbeta chain sequencing, PBMC samples from trial participants were taken at day 0 and at day 28 after the second dose. The sequence links TRBV10-2 to TRBJ2-1; the D region is possibly TRBD1 or TRBD2, each matching across 5 bases. This clonotype was obtained from an adult in good health. Sample: peripheral blood, taken on day 0 of AZD1222 vaccination. The CDR3 sequence is CASSSRDLTNEQFF. The nucleotide sequence reads as follows: TGCGCCAGCAGTAGCAGGGACCTTACAAATGAGCAGTTCTTC.